These 3 T cell receptor beta chains share one sample of origin, sequenced in a study of identical twins. TCRdb redid the calling of the 5' RACE reads with MiXCR, one entry per CDR3 protein. Of under 900,000 distinct CDR3 sequences listed, approximately 13% are singletons. The same sample was also studied in work on yellow fever vaccine responses in identical twins.

The specimen sequenced was PBMCs. These receptors all stem from a woman younger than 35 in good health.

This clonotype has only a few counts. CDR3 sequence: CASSTRLAGGRFQETQYF. The CDR3 DNA is TGTGCCAGCAGCACTCGACTAGCGGGAGGGCGGTTCCAAGAGACCCAGTACTTC. The V and J genes are TRBV7-6 and TRBJ2-5; 14 nucleotides line up with TRBD2. Germline V gene lookup returns CDR1 SGHVS and CDR2 FNYEAQ. The CDR3 length is 18 residues. Trimming took 5 bases from V and 1 from J; bases not matched to a gene: 9.

This clonotype was found many times. This chain connects TRBV5-1 to TRBJ2-5; D not certain. Between the trimmed V and J ends, which lost 4 bases and 0 bases, there was a span of 7 bases. Germline V gene lookup returns CDR1 SGHRS and CDR2 YFSETQ. The CDR3 covers 13 residues. The CDR3 reads CASSGPYQETQYF. The CDR3 bases are TGCGCCAGCAGCGGTCCGTACCAAGAGACCCAGTACTTC.

V usage is TRBV7-2 and J usage is TRBJ1-6, with 10 bases identical to TRBD1. Germline V CDR1 and CDR2: SGHTA, FQGNSA. This CDR3 is 15 amino acids long. V trimming: 4 bases; J trimming: 8 bases; junction bases outside the gene matches: 5. CDR3 sequence reads: CASSSPDRGHSPLHF. The DNA of the CDR3 is TGTGCCAGCAGCTCTCCTGACAGGGGGCATTCACCCCTCCACTTT.